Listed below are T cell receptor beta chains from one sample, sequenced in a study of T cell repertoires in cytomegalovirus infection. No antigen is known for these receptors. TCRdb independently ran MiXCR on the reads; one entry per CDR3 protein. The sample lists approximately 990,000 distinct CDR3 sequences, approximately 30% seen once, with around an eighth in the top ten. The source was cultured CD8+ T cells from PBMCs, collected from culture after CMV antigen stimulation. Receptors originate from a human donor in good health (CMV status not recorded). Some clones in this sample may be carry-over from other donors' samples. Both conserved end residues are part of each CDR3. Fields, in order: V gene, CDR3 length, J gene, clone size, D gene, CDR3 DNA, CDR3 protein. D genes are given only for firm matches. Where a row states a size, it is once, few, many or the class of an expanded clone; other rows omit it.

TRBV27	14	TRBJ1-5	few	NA	TGTGCCAGCAGTTTAGATAACCAGTTTCAGCCCCAGCATTTT	CASSLDNQFQPQHF
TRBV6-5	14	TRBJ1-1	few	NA	TGTGCCAGCAGTCAGACCGAGGGGAGCACTGAAGCTTTCTTT	CASSQTEGSTEAFF
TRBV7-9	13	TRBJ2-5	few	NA	TGTGCCAGCAGCCCCGACAGGCAAGAGACCCAGTACTTC	CASSPDRQETQYF
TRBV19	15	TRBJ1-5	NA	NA	TGTGCCAGTACCGAGGGAGCATATAGCAATCAGCCCCAGCATTTT	CASTEGAYSNQPQHF
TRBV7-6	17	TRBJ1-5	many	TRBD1	TGTGCCAGCAGCTTAGGGCCCAGGACAGGGTTGAGTCAGCCCCAGCATTTT	CASSLGPRTGLSQPQHF
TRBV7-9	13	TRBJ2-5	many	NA	TGTGCCAGCAGCTTAGACAGGCAAGAGACCCAGTACTTC	CASSLDRQETQYF
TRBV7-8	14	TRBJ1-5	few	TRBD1	TGTGCCAGCAGCTCCAGGGACAGCGTTCAGCCCCAGCATTTT	CASSSRDSVQPQHF
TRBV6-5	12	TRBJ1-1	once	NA	TGTGCCAACAGTCCGGGACACAGTGAAGCTTTCTTT	CANSPGHSEAFF
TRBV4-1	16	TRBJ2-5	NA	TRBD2	TGCGCCAGCAGCCAAGATCGACTAGCGGGGGGCCAGACCCAGTACTTC	CASSQDRLAGGQTQYF
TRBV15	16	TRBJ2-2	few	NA	TGTGCCACCAGCCTTGGGCAGGTTGGGAACACCGGGGAGCTGTTTTTT	CATSLGQVGNTGELFF
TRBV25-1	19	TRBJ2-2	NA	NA	TGTGCCAGCAGTCCGCTGAAGAAACCGGGACATCCTCTTCCCGGGGAGCTGTTTTTT	CASSPLKKPGHPLPGELFF
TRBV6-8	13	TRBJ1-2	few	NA	TGTGCCAGCACCCCCAGTCGGGGGGACGGCTACACCTTC	CASTPSRGDGYTF
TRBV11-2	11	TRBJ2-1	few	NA	TGTGCCAGCAGCTTACACTGGGAGCAGTTCTTC	CASSLHWEQFF
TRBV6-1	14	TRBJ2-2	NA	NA	TGTGCCAGCGGTGTCTTAACGAACACCGGGGAGCTGTTTTTT	CASGVLTNTGELFF
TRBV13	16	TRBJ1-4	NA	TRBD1	TGTGCCAGCAGCTCAGAGACAGGGAGGCCTAATGAAAAACTGTTTTTT	CASSSETGRPNEKLFF
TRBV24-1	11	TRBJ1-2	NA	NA	TGTGCCACCAGTGGGGCTTATGGCTACACCTTC	CATSGAYGYTF
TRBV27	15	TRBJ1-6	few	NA	TGTGCCAGCAGTTGGGGGAGCTCCTATAATTCACCCCTCCACTTT	CASSWGSSYNSPLHF
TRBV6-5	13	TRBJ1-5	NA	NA	TGTGCCAGCAGATCGTCCAACAATCAGCCCCAGCATTTT	CASRSSNNQPQHF
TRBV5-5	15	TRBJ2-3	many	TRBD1	TGTGCCAGCAGCGCCGGACAGGGGGCTACAGATACGCAGTATTTT	CASSAGQGATDTQYF
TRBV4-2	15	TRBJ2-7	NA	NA	TGTGCCAGCAGCCAAGATTCGAGTTTGGGGTACGAGCAGTACTTC	CASSQDSSLGYEQYF
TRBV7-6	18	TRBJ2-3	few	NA	TGTGCCAGCAGCCATACCCTACGCGCGGGACACTCCACAGATACGCAGTATTTT	CASSHTLRAGHSTDTQYF
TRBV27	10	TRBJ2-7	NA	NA	TGTGCCAGCACCTTCTTAAGGCAGTACTTC	CASTFLRQYF
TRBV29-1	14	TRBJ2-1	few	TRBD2	TGCAGCCACCAGGGTGGCGGGGGAGGCAATGAGCAGTTCTTC	CSHQGGGGGNEQFF
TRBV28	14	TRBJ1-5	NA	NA	TGTGCCAGCAGCCAAGGACACCTCAATCAGCCCCAGCATTTT	CASSQGHLNQPQHF
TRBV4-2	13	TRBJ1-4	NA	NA	TGTGCCAGTCAGCTACAGGGAGACGAAAAACTGTTTTTT	CASQLQGDEKLFF
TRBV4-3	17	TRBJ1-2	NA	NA	TGCGCCAGCAGCCAAGGAGTAGGGGCCGAGGGGGACTATGGCTACACCTTC	CASSQGVGAEGDYGYTF
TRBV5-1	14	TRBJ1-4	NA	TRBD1	TGCGCCAGCAGCTCGGGACAGGGGGATGAAAAACTGTTTTTT	CASSSGQGDEKLFF
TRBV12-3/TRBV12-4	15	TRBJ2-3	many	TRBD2	TGTGCCAGCAGTTTGTCTAGCGGGGGCACAGATACGCAGTATTTT	CASSLSSGGTDTQYF
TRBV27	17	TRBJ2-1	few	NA	TGTGCCAGCAGTTTCCACCCCGCAGGTAGCTCCTACAATGAGCAGTTCTTC	CASSFHPAGSSYNEQFF
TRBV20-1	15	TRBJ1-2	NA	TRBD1	TGCAGTGCTCCGACAGGACAGGGTATTACCTATGGCTACACCTTC	CSAPTGQGITYGYTF
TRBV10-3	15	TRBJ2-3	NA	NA	TGTGCCATCAGTGTCAGAGGGAGCCAGGGAGATACGCAGTATTTT	CAISVRGSQGDTQYF
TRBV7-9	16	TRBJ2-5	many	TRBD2	TGTGCCAGCAGCTCCGCCCTAGCGGGGGGGCAAGAGACCCAGTACTTC	CASSSALAGGQETQYF
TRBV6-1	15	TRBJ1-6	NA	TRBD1	TGTGCCAGCAGTAGAGGGGACAGCGAGTCTTCACCCCTCCACTTT	CASSRGDSESSPLHF
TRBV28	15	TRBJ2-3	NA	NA	TGTGCCAGCAGTTCACTAGGACTGGTCACAGATACGCAGTATTTT	CASSSLGLVTDTQYF
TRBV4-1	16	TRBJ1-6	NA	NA	TGCGCCAGCAGCCAAGGGGCTTTTGGGGATAATTCACCCCTCCACTTT	CASSQGAFGDNSPLHF
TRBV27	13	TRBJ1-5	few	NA	TGTGCCAGCAGTTTAAGGGCCAGTCAGCCCCAGCATTTT	CASSLRASQPQHF
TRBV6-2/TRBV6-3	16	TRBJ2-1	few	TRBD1	TGTGCCAGCAGTTACTGGGGACAGTTGGCCAACAATGAGCAGTTCTTC	CASSYWGQLANNEQFF
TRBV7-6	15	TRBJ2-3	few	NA	TGTGCCAGCACCCCAGGAGGGTTTAGCACAGATACGCAGTATTTT	CASTPGGFSTDTQYF
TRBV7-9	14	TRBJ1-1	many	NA	TGTGCCAGCAGCTTAGGTTGGGGGAACACTGAAGCTTTCTTT	CASSLGWGNTEAFF
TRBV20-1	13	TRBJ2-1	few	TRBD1	TGCAGTGTCGGACAGGGACCCTACAATGAGCAGTTCTTC	CSVGQGPYNEQFF
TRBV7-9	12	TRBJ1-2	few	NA	TGTGCCAGCAGCTTAGGCCCGGTTGGCTACACCTTC	CASSLGPVGYTF
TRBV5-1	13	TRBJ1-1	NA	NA	TGCGCCAGCAGACAGGAGGGGTTTACTGAAGCTTTCTTT	CASRQEGFTEAFF
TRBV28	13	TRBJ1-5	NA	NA	TGTGCCAGCAGTTTCCTGCTGGGTCAGCCCCGGCATTTT	CASSFLLGQPRHF
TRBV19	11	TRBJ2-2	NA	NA	TGTGCCACCAAGCCGGGCGGGGAGCTGTTTTTT	CATKPGGELFF
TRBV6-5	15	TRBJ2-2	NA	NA	TGTGCCAGCAGTTTACAGACCGCGAACACCGGGGAGCTGTTTTTT	CASSLQTANTGELFF
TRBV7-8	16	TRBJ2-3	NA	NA	TGTGCCAGCAGCTTAGATGATGGGGTGGACACAGATACGCAGTATTTT	CASSLDDGVDTDTQYF
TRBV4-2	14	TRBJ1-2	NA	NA	TGTGCCAGCAGCCAAGAGATTGGGCTAGGTGGCTACACCTTC	CASSQEIGLGGYTF
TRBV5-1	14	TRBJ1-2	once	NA	TGCGCCAGCAGCCCGCCGAGGGGGGTCTATGGCTACACCTTC	CASSPPRGVYGYTF
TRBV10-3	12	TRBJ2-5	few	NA	TGTGCCACCTTCGGGGGCAGTGAGACCCAGTACTTC	CATFGGSETQYF
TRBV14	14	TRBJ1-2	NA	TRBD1	TGTGCCAGCAGCCAAGAGAGGGGGCTCTATGGCTACACCTTC	CASSQERGLYGYTF
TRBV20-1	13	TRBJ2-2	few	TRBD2	TGCAGTGCCGGGGACGGGAGGACCGGGGAGCTGTTTTTT	CSAGDGRTGELFF
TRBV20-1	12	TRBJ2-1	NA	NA	TGCAGTGCCCCACCGGGGGGCTATGAGCAGTTCTTC	CSAPPGGYEQFF
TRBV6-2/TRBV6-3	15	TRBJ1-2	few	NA	TGTGCCAGCAGTTACCCCAACAGGGAAGGCGGTGGCTACACCTTC	CASSYPNREGGGYTF
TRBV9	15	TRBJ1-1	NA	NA	TGTGTCAGCAGCGCCTTCACCTGGGGGAACACTGAAGCTTTCTTT	CVSSAFTWGNTEAFF